Only one count was recorded for the clone carrying this TCR beta chain. The antigen remains undetermined. These data originate in a study of cytomegalovirus exposure and HLA in healthy donors. General study points: Confirmation in vitro established that three CMV-associated chains were specific for CMV antigens.

Donors were drawn from the approximately 130-subject validation cohort, separate from the roughly 670-subject first cohort. TCRdb's copy holds only in-frame clones and misses some; the assay was immunoSEQ multiplex PCR. Among 120,000 to 150,000 clones listed, almost 90% were seen once. Germline CDR1 is LNHDA and CDR2 is SQIVND (reference sequence). This CDR3 region has 15 residues. V shed 6 bases, J shed 4 bases, and the junction held 10 bases outside the gene matches. The receptor was isolated from a woman younger than 35 in good health and CMV-seropositive. V gene TRBV19 combines with J gene TRBJ2-7, with 9 bases fitting TRBD1. Material: PBMCs. The CDR3, as DNA: TGTGCCAGTAGCAAACCGGGACAGGGCCCTTACGAGCAGTACTTC. The encoded protein is CASSKPGQGPYEQYF.